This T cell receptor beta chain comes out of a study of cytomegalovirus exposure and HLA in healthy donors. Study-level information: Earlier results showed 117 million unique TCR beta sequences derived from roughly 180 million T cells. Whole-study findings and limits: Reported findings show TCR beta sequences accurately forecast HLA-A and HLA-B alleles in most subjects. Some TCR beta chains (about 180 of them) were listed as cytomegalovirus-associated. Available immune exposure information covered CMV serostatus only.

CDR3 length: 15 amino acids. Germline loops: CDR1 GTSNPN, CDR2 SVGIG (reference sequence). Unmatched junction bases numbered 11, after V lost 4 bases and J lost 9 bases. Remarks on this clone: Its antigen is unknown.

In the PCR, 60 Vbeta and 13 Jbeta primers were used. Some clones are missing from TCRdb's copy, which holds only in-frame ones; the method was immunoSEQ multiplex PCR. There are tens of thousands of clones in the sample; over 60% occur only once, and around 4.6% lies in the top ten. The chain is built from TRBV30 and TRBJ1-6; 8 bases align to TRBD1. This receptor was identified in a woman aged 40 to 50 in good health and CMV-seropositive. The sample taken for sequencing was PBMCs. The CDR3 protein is CAWTPRTGFGSPLHF. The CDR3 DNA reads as TGTGCCTGGACCCCCCGGACAGGGTTCGGTTCACCCCTCCACTTT.